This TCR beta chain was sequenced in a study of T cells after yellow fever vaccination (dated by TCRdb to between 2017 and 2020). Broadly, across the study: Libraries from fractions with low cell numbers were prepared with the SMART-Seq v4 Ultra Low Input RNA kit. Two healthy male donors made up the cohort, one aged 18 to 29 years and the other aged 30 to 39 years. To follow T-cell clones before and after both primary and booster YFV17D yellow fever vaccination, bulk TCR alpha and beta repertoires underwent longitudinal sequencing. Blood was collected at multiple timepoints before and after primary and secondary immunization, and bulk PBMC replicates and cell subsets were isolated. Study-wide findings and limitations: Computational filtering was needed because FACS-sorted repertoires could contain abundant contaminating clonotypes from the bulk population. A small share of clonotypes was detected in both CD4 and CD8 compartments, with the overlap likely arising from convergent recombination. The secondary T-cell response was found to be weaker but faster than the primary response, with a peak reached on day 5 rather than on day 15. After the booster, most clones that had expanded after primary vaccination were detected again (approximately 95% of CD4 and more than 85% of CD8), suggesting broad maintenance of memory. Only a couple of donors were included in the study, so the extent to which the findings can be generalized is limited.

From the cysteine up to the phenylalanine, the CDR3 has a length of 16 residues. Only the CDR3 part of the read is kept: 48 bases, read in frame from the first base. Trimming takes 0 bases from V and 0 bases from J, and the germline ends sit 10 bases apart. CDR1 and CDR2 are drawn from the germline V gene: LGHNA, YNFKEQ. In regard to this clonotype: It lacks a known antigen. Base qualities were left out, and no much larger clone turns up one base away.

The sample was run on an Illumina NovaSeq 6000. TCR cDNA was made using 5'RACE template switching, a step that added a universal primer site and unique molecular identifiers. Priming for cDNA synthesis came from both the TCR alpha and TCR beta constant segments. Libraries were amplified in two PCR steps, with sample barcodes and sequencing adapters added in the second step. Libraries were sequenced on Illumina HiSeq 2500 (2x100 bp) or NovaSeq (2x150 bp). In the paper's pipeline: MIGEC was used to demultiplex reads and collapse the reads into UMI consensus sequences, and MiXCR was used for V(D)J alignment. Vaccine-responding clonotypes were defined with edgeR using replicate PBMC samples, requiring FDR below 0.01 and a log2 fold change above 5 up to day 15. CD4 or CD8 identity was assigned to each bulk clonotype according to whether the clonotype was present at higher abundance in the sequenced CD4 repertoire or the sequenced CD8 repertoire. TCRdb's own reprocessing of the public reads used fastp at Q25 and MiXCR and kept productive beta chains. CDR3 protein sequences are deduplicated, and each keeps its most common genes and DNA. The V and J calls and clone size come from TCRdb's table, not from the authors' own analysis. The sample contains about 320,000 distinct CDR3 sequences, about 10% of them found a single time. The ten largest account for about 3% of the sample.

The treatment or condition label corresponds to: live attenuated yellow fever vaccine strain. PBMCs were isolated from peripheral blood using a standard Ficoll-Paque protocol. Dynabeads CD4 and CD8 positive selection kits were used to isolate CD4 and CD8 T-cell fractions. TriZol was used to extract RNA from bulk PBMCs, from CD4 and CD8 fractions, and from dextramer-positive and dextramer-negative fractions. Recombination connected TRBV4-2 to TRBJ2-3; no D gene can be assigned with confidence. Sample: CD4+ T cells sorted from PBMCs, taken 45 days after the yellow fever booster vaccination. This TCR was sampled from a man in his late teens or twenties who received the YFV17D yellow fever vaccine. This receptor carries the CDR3 CASSQEVRTSTDTQYF. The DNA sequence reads TGTGCCAGCAGCCAAGAAGTCCGGACCAGCACAGATACGCAGTATTTT.